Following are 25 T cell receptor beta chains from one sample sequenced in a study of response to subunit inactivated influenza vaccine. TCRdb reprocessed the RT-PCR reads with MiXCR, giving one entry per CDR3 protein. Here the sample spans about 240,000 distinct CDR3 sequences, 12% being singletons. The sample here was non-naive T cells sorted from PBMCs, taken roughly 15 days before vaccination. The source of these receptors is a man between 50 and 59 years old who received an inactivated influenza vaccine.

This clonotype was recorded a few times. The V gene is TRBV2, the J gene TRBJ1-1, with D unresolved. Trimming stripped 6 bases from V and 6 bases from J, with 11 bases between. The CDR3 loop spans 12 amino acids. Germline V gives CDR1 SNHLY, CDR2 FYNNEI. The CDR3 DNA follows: TGTGCCAGCAGAGAGACGGCGGCTGAAGCTTTCTTT. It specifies CASRETAAEAFF. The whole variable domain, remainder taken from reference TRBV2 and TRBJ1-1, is EPEVTQTPSHQVTQMGQEVILRCVPISNHLYFYWYRQILGQKVEFLVSFYNNEISEKSEIFDDQFSVERPDGSNFTLKIRSTKLEDSAMYFCASRETAAEAFFGQGTRLTVV.

This CDR3 is CSARALVSSDTQYF. The CDR3 DNA reads as TGCAGTGCTAGAGCCCTAGTTTCTTCAGATACGCAGTATTTT. This rearrangement joins TRBV20-1 to TRBJ2-3; D unclear. CDR3 length: 14 residues. Trimming cost V 1 base and J 4 bases, with 12 bases left between them. Per germline, CDR1 DFQATT and CDR2 SNEGSKA (reference sequence).

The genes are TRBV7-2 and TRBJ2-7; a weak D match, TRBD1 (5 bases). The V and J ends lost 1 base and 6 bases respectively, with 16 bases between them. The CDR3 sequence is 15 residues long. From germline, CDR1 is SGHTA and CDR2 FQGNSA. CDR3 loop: CASSLVPPGMGEQYF. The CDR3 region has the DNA TGTGCCAGCAGCTTAGTACCACCAGGGATGGGCGAGCAGTACTTC.

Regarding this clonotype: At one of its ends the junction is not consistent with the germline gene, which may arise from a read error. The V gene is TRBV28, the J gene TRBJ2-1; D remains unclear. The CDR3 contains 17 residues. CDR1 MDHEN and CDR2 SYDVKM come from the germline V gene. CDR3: CASSFVVSAPSNNEQFF. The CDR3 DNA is TGTGCCAGCAGTTTTGTCGTTTCGGCCCCCTCCAACAATGAGCAGTTCTTC.

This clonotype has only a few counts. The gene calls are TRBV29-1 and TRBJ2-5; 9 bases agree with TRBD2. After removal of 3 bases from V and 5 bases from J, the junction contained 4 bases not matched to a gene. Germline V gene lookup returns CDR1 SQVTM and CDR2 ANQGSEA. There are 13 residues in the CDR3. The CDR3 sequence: CSVDSGSGETQYF. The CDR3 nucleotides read TGCAGCGTTGATAGCGGGAGTGGGGAGACCCAGTACTTC.

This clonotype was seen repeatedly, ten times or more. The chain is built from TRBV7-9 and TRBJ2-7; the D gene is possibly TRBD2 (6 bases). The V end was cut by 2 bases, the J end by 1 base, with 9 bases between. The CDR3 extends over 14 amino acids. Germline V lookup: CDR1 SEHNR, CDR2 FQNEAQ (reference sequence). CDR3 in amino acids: CASSLSRGSYEQYF. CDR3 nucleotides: TGTGCCAGCAGCTTAAGTCGGGGGTCCTACGAGCAGTACTTC.

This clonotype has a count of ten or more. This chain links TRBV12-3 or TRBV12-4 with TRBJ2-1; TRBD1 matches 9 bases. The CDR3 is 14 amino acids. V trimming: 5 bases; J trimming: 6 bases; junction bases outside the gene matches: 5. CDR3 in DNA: TGTGCCAGCAGTCAGACAGGGGGGCTCAATGAGCAGTTCTTC. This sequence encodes CASSQTGGLNEQFF.

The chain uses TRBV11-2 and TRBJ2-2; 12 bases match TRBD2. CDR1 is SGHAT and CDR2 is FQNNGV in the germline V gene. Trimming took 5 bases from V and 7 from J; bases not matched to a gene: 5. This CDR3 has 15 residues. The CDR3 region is CASSELAGGLGELFF. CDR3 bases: TGTGCCAGCAGCGAGCTAGCGGGAGGGCTCGGGGAGCTGTTTTTT.

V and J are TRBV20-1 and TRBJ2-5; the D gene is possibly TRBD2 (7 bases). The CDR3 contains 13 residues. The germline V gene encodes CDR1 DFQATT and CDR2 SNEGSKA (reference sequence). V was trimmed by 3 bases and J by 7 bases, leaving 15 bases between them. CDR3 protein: CSASPGGRATQYF. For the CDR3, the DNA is TGCAGTGCTAGCCCCGGGGGGCGCGCGACCCAGTACTTC.

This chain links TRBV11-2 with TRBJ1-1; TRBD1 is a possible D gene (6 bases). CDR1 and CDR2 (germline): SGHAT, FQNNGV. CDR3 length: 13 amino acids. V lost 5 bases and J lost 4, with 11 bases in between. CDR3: CASSPDRTTEAFF. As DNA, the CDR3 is TGTGCCAGCAGCCCAGACAGGACCACTGAAGCTTTCTTT.

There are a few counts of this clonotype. This chain's CDR3 is CASSYSIESYEQYF. The DNA for the CDR3 is TGTGCCAGCAGTTACTCGATTGAAAGCTACGAGCAGTACTTC. V gene TRBV6-5 combines with J gene TRBJ2-7; D not certain. This CDR3 spans 14 amino acids. The germline V and J ends were trimmed by 0 bases and 3 bases, with 9 bases remaining between them. The germline V gene encodes CDR1 MNHEY and CDR2 SVGAGI.

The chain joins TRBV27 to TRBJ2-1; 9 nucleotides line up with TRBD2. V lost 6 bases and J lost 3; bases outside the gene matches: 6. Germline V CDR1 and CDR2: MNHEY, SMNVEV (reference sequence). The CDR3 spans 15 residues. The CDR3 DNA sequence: TGTGCCAGCAGCCCTAGCGGGAATTACTACAATGAGCAGTTCTTC. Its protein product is CASSPSGNYYNEQFF.

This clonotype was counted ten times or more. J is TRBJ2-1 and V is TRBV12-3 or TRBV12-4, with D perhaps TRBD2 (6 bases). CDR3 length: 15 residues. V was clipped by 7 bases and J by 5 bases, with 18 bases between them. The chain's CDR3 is CASTRGTGADNEQFF. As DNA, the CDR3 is TGTGCCAGCACGAGGGGAACGGGAGCCGACAATGAGCAGTTCTTC.

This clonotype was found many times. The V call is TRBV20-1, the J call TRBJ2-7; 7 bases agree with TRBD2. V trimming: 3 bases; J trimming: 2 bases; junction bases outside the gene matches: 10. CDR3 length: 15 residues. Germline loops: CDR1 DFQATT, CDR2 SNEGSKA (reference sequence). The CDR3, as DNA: TGCAGTGCTAGGCGGGCGGGAGTTCGAACCTACGAGCAGTACTTC. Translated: CSARRAGVRTYEQYF.

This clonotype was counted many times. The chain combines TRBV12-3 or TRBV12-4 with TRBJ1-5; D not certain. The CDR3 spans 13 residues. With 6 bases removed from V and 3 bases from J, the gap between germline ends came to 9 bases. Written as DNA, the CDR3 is TGTGCCAGCAGCCGCGATCACAATCAGCCCCAGCATTTT. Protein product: CASSRDHNQPQHF.

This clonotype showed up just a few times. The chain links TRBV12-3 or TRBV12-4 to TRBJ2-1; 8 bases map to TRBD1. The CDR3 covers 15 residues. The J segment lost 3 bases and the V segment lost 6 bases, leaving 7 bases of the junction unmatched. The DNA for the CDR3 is TGTGCCAGCAGCCCCCAACAGGGGGTCTACAATGAGCAGTTCTTC. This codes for CASSPQQGVYNEQFF.

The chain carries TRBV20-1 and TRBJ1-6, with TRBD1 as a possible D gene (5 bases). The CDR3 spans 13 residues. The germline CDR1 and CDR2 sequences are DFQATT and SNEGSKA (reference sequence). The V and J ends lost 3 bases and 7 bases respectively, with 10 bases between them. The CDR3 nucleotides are TGCAGTGCTAGGGGACTTTCGAATTCACCCCTCCACTTT. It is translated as CSARGLSNSPLHF.

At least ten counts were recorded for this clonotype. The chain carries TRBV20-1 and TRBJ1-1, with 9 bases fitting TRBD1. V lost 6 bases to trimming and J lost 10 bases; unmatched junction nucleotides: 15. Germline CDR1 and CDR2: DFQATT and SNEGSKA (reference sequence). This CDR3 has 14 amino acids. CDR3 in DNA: TGCAGTGCGCCAGACCGAGGGACAGGGTATGCAGCTTTCTTT. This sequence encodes CSAPDRGTGYAAFF.

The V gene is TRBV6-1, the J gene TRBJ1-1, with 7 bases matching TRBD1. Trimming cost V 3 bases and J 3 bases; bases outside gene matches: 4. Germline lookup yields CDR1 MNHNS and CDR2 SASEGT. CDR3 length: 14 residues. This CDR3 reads CASSEWQGDTEAFF. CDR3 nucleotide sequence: TGTGCCAGCAGTGAGTGGCAGGGGGACACTGAAGCTTTCTTT.

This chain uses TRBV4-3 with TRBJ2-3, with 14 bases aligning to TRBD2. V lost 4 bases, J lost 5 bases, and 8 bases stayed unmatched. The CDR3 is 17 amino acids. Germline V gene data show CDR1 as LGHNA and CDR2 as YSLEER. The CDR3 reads CASSRGTSGGRIDTQYF. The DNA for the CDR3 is TGCGCCAGCAGCCGGGGGACTAGCGGGGGAAGGATAGATACGCAGTATTTT.

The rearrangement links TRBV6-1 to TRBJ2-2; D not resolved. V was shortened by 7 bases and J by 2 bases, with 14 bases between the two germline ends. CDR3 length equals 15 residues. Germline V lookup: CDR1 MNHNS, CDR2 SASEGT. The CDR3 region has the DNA TGTGCCAGCAAGTACGTGACCACCAACACCGGGGAGCTGTTTTTT. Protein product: CASKYVTTNTGELFF.

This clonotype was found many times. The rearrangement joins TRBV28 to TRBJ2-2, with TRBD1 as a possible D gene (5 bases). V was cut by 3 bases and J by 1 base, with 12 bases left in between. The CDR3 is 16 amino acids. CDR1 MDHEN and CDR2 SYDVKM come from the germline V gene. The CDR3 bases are TGTGCCAGCAGTTTCCCAGGGATCGTGAACACCGGGGAGCTGTTTTTT. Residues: CASSFPGIVNTGELFF.

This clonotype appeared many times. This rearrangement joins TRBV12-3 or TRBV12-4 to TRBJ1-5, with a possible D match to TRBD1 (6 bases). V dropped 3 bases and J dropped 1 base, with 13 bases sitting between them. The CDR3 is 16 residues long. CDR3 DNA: TGTGCCAGCAGTTTTTCAGGGGTCGGAAGCAATCAGCCCCAGCATTTT. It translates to CASSFSGVGSNQPQHF.

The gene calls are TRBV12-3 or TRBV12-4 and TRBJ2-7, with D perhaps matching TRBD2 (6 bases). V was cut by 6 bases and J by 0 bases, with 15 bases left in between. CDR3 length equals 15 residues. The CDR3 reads CASRGTFTSSYEQYF. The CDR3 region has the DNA TGTGCCAGCAGAGGGACTTTTACTAGCTCCTACGAGCAGTACTTC.

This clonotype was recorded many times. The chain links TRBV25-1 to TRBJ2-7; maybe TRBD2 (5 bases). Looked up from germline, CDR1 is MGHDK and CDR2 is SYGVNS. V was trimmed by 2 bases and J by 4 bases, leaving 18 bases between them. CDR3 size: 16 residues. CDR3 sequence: CASSEIGRGAAYEQYF. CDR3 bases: TGTGCCAGCAGTGAAATTGGCCGAGGAGCGGCTTACGAGCAGTACTTC.